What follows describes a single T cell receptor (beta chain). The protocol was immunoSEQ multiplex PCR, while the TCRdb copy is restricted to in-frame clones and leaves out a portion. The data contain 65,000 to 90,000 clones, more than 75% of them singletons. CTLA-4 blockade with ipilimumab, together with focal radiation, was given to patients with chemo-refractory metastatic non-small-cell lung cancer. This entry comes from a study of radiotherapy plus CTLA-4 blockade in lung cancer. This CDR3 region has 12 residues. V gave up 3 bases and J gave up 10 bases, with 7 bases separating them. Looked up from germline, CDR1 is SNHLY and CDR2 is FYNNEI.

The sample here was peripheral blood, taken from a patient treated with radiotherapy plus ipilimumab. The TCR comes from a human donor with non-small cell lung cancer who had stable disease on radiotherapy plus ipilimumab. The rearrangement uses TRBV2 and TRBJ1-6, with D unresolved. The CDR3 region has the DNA TGTGCCAGCAGTGAGGCCGTCTCACCCCTCCACTTT. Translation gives CASSEAVSPLHF.